Below, 30 T cell receptor beta chains from the same sample are listed, as sequenced in a study of blood T cell repertoires in COVID-19. Method: immunoSEQ multiplex PCR; TCRdb's copy keeps in-frame clones and lacks some. The sample records some 200,000 clones, almost 85% being singletons. The specimen was peripheral blood. These TCRs come from a woman in her forties or fifties with active or convalescent COVID-19.

This chain joins TRBV5-6 and TRBJ1-3, with 7 bases matching TRBD1. J lost 4 bases, V lost 3 bases, and 4 bases had no gene match. Germline lookup yields CDR1 SGHDT and CDR2 YYEEEE. The CDR3 is 14 amino acids. CDR3 sequence reads: CASSSTGSGNTIYF. CDR3 DNA sequence: TGTGCCAGCAGCTCGACAGGGTCCGGAAACACCATATATTTT.

The V and J genes are TRBV6-5 and TRBJ1-5; possibly TRBD1 for D (5 bases). This CDR3 contains 15 residues. Deletions cut 0 bases from V and 6 bases from J, with 12 bases between. Germline V CDR1 and CDR2: MNHEY, SVGAGI. The CDR3 bases are TGTGCCAGCAGTTACTCCAGCGGGGCCCTTCAGCCCCAGCATTTT. This translates into CASSYSSGALQPQHF.

The rearrangement uses TRBV5-1 and TRBJ1-1; TRBD1 agrees at 10 bases. V lost 7 bases to trimming and J lost 6 bases; unmatched junction nucleotides: 12. CDR3 length: 15 residues. Germline CDR1 reads SGHRS; CDR2 reads YFSETQ. CDR3 residues: CASRPGTGEGAEAFF. CDR3 DNA: TGCGCCAGCCGTCCCGGGACAGGGGAGGGGGCTGAAGCTTTCTTT.

This clone was seen once. The chain is built from TRBV24-1 and TRBJ1-2; 7 bases map to TRBD1. This CDR3 has 13 amino acids. J gave up 5 bases and V 3 bases, and 2 bases lay outside the gene matches. Per the germline V gene, CDR1 is KGHDR and CDR2 is SFDVKD. This chain's CDR3 is CATSDDREYGYTF. DNA of the CDR3: TGTGCCACCAGTGATGACAGGGAGTATGGCTACACCTTC.

This chain joins TRBV5-5 and TRBJ1-1, with a possible D match to TRBD1 (5 bases). The CDR3 extends over 15 amino acids. Germline V lookup: CDR1 SGHKS, CDR2 YYEKEE (reference sequence). V shed 1 base and J shed 0 bases, with 10 bases lying between them. The CDR3 loop is CASSLREGMNTEAFF. Written as DNA, the CDR3 is TGTGCCAGCAGCTTGAGGGAGGGGATGAACACTGAAGCTTTCTTT.

This clone appeared a single time. The chain recombines TRBV2 with TRBJ1-2; D remains ambiguous. Germline CDR1 reads SNHLY; CDR2 reads FYNNEI. V was trimmed by 7 bases and J by 8 bases, leaving 14 bases between them. The CDR3 consists of 12 residues. The CDR3 DNA follows: TGTGCCAGCATAGGAGAGGGTGGCGGCTACACCTTC. Protein sequence: CASIGEGGGYTF.

The rearrangement joins TRBV5-1 to TRBJ2-3; D is uncertain. The CDR3 covers 16 residues. In germline, CDR1 is SGHRS, CDR2 YFSETQ. V was clipped by 5 bases and J by 7 bases, with 23 bases between them. Here the CDR3 reads CASRGDVIDGDYTQYF. The CDR3, as DNA: TGCGCCAGCAGAGGTGATGTTATTGACGGCGACTATACGCAGTATTTT.

For this clone: Compared with germline, one end of the junction differs, possibly owing to a read error. The chain combines TRBV28 with TRBJ1-1; TRBD1 matches 7 bases. The V gene's germline CDR1 is MDHEN and CDR2 SYDVKM. This CDR3 comprises 11 residues. CDR3 in DNA: TGTGCCAGCAGTTGGGACAGAGGGTACCTCTTT. Protein product: CASSWDRGYLF.

The chain recombines TRBV7-9 with TRBJ1-2, with TRBD1 matching over 8 bases. V lost 4 bases to trimming and J lost 4 bases; unmatched junction nucleotides: 14. The CDR3 extends over 17 amino acids. Germline values: CDR1 SEHNR, CDR2 FQNEAQ (reference sequence). CDR3 DNA: TGTGCCAGCAGCTCGGCGTTTCAGGGGGCCTTCCTCTATGGCTACACCTTC. Its protein product is CASSSAFQGAFLYGYTF.

This clone turned up a few times. V and J are TRBV7-9 and TRBJ2-1, with D maybe TRBD2 (5 bases). V gave up 3 bases and J gave up 8 bases, with 8 bases separating them. This CDR3 comprises 12 residues. Germline-derived CDR1 and CDR2 are SEHNR and FQNEAQ (reference sequence). CDR3 sequence reads: CASSFTGDEQFF. The CDR3 region has the DNA TGTGCCAGCAGCTTTACCGGGGATGAGCAGTTCTTC.

This clone was seen only a few times. The J gene is TRBJ1-2, the V gene TRBV5-1, with TRBD1 matching over 8 bases. Per the germline V gene, CDR1 is SGHRS and CDR2 is YFSETQ. Trimming removed 4 bases from V and 3 bases from J; junction bases left unmatched: 5. The CDR3 totals 14 residues. DNA for the CDR3: TGCGCCAGCAGCGCGTTACAGGGGGACTATGGCTACACCTTC. Encoded protein: CASSALQGDYGYTF.

This chain connects TRBV5-1 to TRBJ2-3; 9 positions match TRBD1. CDR1 is SGHRS, CDR2 YFSETQ, per germline. With 3 bases clipped from V and 6 bases from J, the junction kept 8 bases outside the gene matches. CDR3 length: 15 residues. The CDR3 sequence is CASSSGTGYDDTQYF. In DNA, the CDR3 is TGCGCCAGCAGCTCCGGGACAGGGTATGATGATACGCAGTATTTT.

The count of this clone is one. This chain links TRBV5-6 with TRBJ2-2; 9 bases fit TRBD1. Germline trimming cut 1 base from V and 4 bases from J; bases unmatched to any gene: 5. This CDR3 contains 16 residues. The germline gives CDR1 SGHDT, CDR2 YYEEEE. The CDR3 nucleotides read TGTGCCAGCAGCTTGCGTGGGACAGGGATCACCGGGGAGCTGTTTTTT. Its protein is CASSLRGTGITGELFF.

The chain is built from TRBV5-1 and TRBJ2-5; 10 nucleotides align to TRBD1. The V and J ends lost 4 bases and 2 bases, in that order; junction bases with no gene match: 8. Germline-derived CDR1 and CDR2 are SGHRS and YFSETQ. The CDR3 is made up of 16 amino acids. The CDR3 DNA reads as TGCGCCAGCAGCCGTGGGACAGGGGTAGGACAAGAGACCCAGTACTTC. This translates into CASSRGTGVGQETQYF.

V and J are TRBV3-1 (or the pseudogene TRBV3-2) and TRBJ1-2; D possibly corresponds to TRBD1 (6 bases). Germline loops: CDR1 LGHDT, CDR2 YNNKEL (reference sequence). The V gene lost 4 bases and the J gene lost 3 bases, with 18 bases spanning the gap. This CDR3 comprises 16 residues. The CDR3 spells CASSLQGSATHYGYTF. The CDR3 region has the DNA TGTGCCAGCAGCCTACAGGGTTCTGCCACCCACTATGGCTACACCTTC.

The gene calls are TRBV10-1 and TRBJ2-4, with 9 bases lining up with TRBD1. The CDR3 has 12 residues. The trim removed 5 bases at V and 12 bases at J, leaving 5 bases unmatched. Germline CDR1 is WNHNN and CDR2 is SYGVQD (reference sequence). CDR3 in DNA: TGCGCCAGCAGTCGGGACAGGGCAAATCAGTACTTC. Translating it yields CASSRDRANQYF.

This clone was counted between two and nine times. This chain links TRBV4-2 with TRBJ1-4; TRBD1 matches at 7 bases. This CDR3 region has 15 residues. V dropped 2 bases and J dropped 8; count of bases not matched to a gene: 8. Germline loops: CDR1 LGHNA, CDR2 YNFKEQ. Here the CDR3 reads CASSQTTGTGEKLFF. CDR3 sequence (DNA): TGTGCCAGCAGCCAAACGACAGGGACGGGAGAAAAACTGTTTTTT.

J is TRBJ1-1 and V is TRBV24-1, with 8 bases lining up with TRBD1. The CDR3 spans 12 residues. V was clipped by 3 bases and J by 10 bases; unmatched bases: 3. From germline, CDR1 is KGHDR and CDR2 SFDVKD. The CDR3 DNA reads as TGTGCCACCAGTGATCCTACAGGGGGAGCTTTCTTT. Its protein product is CATSDPTGGAFF.

V gene TRBV27 combines with J gene TRBJ1-2, with D possibly matching TRBD1 (6 bases). CDR1 is MNHEY, CDR2 SMNVEV, per germline (reference sequence). V shed 4 bases and J shed 5 bases, with 17 bases lying between them. CDR3 size: 15 residues. The CDR3 protein is CASSYKPKQGYGYTF. DNA for the CDR3: TGTGCCAGCAGTTACAAGCCGAAACAGGGTTATGGCTACACCTTC.

This rearrangement joins TRBV5-1 to TRBJ1-1; D unclear. The CDR3 totals 15 residues. The germline CDR1 and CDR2 sequences are SGHRS and YFSETQ. Trimming pared 0 bases from V and 5 bases from J, leaving 14 bases between. CDR3 nucleotides: TGCGCCAGCAGCTTGGCGGCCACGGCGGGGACTGAAGCTTTCTTT. This translates into CASSLAATAGTEAFF.

The CDR3 nucleotides are TGTGCCAGCAGCTTAGAGAGTCTTCGCTATGGCTACACCTTC. It encodes CASSLESLRYGYTF. The chain links TRBV7-8 to TRBJ1-2; D unclear. Trimming took 1 base from V and 4 from J, leaving 10 bases between them. There are 14 residues in the CDR3. Germline CDR1 SGHVS, CDR2 FQNEAQ. The full variable domain, in which reference TRBV7-8 and TRBJ1-2 provide the parts outside the CDR3, is GAGVSQSPRYKVAKRGQDVALRCDPISGHVSLFWYQQALGQGPEFLTYFQNEAQLDKSGLPSDRFFAERPEGSVSTLKIQRTQQEDSAVYLCASSLESLRYGYTFGSGTRLTVV.

The chain uses TRBV18 and TRBJ1-6, with TRBD1 matching 9 bases. The ends lost 3 bases at V and 5 bases at J; junction bases unmatched: 5. This CDR3 has 16 amino acids. Germline V gives CDR1 KGHSH, CDR2 LQKENI. The CDR3 is CASSPNGQGNNSPLHF. The CDR3 DNA reads as TGTGCCAGCTCACCTAACGGACAGGGGAATAATTCACCCCTCCACTTT.

The chain couples TRBV3-1 (or the pseudogene TRBV3-2) to TRBJ2-1; 8 nucleotides align to TRBD2. Germline CDR1 LGHDT, CDR2 YNNKEL (reference sequence). The CDR3 is made up of 15 amino acids. The V gene end was trimmed by 4 bases and the J gene end by 5 bases; junction bases not matched to a gene: 7. The CDR3 region is CASSPGVAGNNEQFF. Written as DNA, the CDR3 is TGTGCCAGCAGCCCCGGGGTAGCGGGGAACAATGAGCAGTTCTTC.

V usage is TRBV6-5 and J usage is TRBJ1-1; 10 nucleotides align to TRBD1. This CDR3 is built from 16 residues. Trimming cost V 4 bases and J 6 bases; bases outside gene matches: 11. Germline lookup yields CDR1 MNHEY and CDR2 SVGAGI. CDR3 amino acids: CASSSATRDRGAEAFF. CDR3 DNA sequence: TGTGCCAGCAGTTCGGCCACCCGGGACAGGGGCGCTGAAGCTTTCTTT.

The chain links TRBV5-6 to TRBJ1-6; D is perhaps TRBD1 (5 bases). Germline V gives CDR1 SGHDT, CDR2 YYEEEE. The CDR3 is 16 amino acids. Trimming pared 3 bases from V and 5 bases from J, leaving 15 bases between. The CDR3 region is CASSSLTDTNNSPLHF. The CDR3 nucleotides read TGTGCCAGCAGCTCCCTTACGGACACTAATAATTCACCCCTCCACTTT.

The chain employs TRBV5-1 and TRBJ2-5, with TRBD2 matching 7 bases. In germline, CDR1 is SGHRS, CDR2 YFSETQ. V shed 1 base and J 3 bases; nucleotides not matched to a gene: 6. CDR3 length: 15 amino acids. DNA for the CDR3: TGCGCCAGCAGCTTGTACGGACTAGTGGAAGAGACCCAGTACTTC. It encodes CASSLYGLVEETQYF.

This chain uses TRBV12-3 or TRBV12-4 with TRBJ2-5; D not resolved. The CDR3 runs to 12 residues. Trimming cost V 5 bases and J 5 bases, with 9 bases left between them. CDR3 sequence: CASSPSAETQYF. The CDR3 DNA follows: TGTGCCAGCAGTCCCTCCGCGGAGACCCAGTACTTC.

This chain links TRBV29-1 with TRBJ2-7, with TRBD2 matching 8 bases. CDR3 size: 13 residues. Germline values: CDR1 SQVTM, CDR2 ANQGSEA. CDR3 region: CSASREGTYEQYF. In DNA form, the CDR3 reads TGCAGTGCGTCCCGGGAGGGAACGTACGAGCAGTACTTC.

This clone was observed once. The V and J genes are TRBV7-2 and TRBJ2-3; 7 nucleotides line up with TRBD1. The germline V gene has CDR1 SGHTA and CDR2 FQGNSA. Trimming cost V 8 bases and J 2 bases; bases outside gene matches: 10. The CDR3 spans 15 residues. In nucleotides, the CDR3 is TGTGCCAGCGGAGATACAGGGGCGGTCACAGATACGCAGTATTTT. This translates into CASGDTGAVTDTQYF.

The chain recombines TRBV14 with TRBJ2-7; D possibly corresponds to TRBD2 (7 bases). The V gene's germline CDR1 is SGHDN and CDR2 FVKESK. V was pared by 4 bases and J by 0 bases, with 13 bases between. The CDR3 totals 15 residues. In nucleotides, the CDR3 is TGTGCCAGCAGCCTTTGGCGGGGGCCCTCCTACGAGCAGTACTTC. This sequence encodes CASSLWRGPSYEQYF.